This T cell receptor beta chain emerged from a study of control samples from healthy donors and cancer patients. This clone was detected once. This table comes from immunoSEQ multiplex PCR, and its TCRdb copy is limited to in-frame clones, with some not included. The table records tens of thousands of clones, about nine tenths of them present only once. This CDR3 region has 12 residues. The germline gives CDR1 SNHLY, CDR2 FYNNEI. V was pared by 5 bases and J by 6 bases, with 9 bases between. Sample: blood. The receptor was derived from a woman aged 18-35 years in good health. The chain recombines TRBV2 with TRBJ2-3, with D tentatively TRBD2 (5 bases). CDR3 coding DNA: TGTGCCAGCAGTCCGGACTCCGATACGCAGTATTTT. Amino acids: CASSPDSDTQYF.